This entry lists 9 T cell receptor beta chains sequenced from one sample in a study of blood T cells in healthy people across ages (dated by TCRdb to between 2015 and 2016). Libraries were made using 5' RACE. These reads were obtained on an Illumina HiSeq 2500. The second PCR ran for roughly 7 to 12 cycles and used a J-beta primer mix along with a sample-barcoded 5' primer. The public reads were quality trimmed at Q25 with fastp and then assembled into clones with MiXCR by TCRdb, keeping productive beta chains. Identical CDR3 proteins give one entry, which carries the most common genes and DNA. In all, the sample holds some 760,000 distinct CDR3 sequences, and approximately 25% of those were seen once. The ten largest clonotypes hold under 10% of the sample. These data were also reused for a study on T cells of mothers and their children.

Sequencing input: blood. The receptor set was obtained from a boy younger than 18 in good health.

This clonotype was picked up a small number of times. The chain uses TRBV4-1 and TRBJ2-1, with no clear D. The germline V gene encodes CDR1 MGHRA and CDR2 YSYEKL. V lost 1 base, J lost 4 bases, and 11 bases lay in between. CDR3 length equals 15 residues. The CDR3 nucleotides read TGCGCCAGCAGCCAAGTGGGGAACCCATACAATGAGCAGTTCTTC. It translates to CASSQVGNPYNEQFF.

The chain carries TRBV3-1 and TRBJ2-3; TRBD1 might be the D (6 bases). The CDR3 length is 14 residues. Trimming took off 1 base at V and 6 bases at J, with 11 bases between the two ends. Germline V lookup: CDR1 LGHDT, CDR2 YNNKEL (reference sequence). As DNA, the CDR3 is TGTGCCAGCAGCCAAGCAGGTCAGGGGGATACGCAGTATTTT. Its translation is CASSQAGQGDTQYF.

The genes are TRBV29-1 and TRBJ1-1; TRBD1 agrees at 7 bases. V lost 5 bases and J lost 1; bases outside the gene matches: 4. CDR1 is SQVTM, CDR2 ANQGSEA, per germline. This CDR3 is built from 13 residues. The CDR3 nucleotides are TGCAGCGTTAACAGGGGTTCGAACACTGAAGCTTTCTTT. Its protein is CSVNRGSNTEAFF.

The V gene is TRBV29-1, the J gene TRBJ2-7; 7 bases line up with TRBD1. The CDR3 is made up of 13 amino acids. The ends lost 6 bases at V and 6 bases at J; junction bases unmatched: 11. CDR1 is SQVTM, CDR2 ANQGSEA, per germline. CDR3: CSVADRAGLEQYF. As DNA, the CDR3 is TGCAGCGTCGCTGACAGGGCGGGCCTCGAGCAGTACTTC.

In DNA, the CDR3 is TGTGCCAGCAGTTTGGACACTCCGGGAGAGCAGTACTTC. Its protein product is CASSLDTPGEQYF. The chain has TRBV12-3 or TRBV12-4 and TRBJ2-7; D is tentatively TRBD1 or TRBD2 (5 bases each). Between the trimmed V and J ends, which lost 3 bases and 7 bases, there was a span of 13 bases. The CDR3 covers 13 residues.

The chain has TRBV7-3 and TRBJ1-1; possibly TRBD1 for D (6 bases). CDR1 and CDR2 (germline): SGHTA, FQGTGA. This CDR3 has 14 amino acids. V dropped 1 base and J dropped 6 bases, with 12 bases sitting between them. The CDR3 is CASSLIGQPAEAFF. CDR3 nucleotide sequence: TGTGCCAGCAGCTTAATCGGACAGCCGGCTGAAGCTTTCTTT. Supplemented by reference TRBV7-3 and TRBJ1-1, the full variable domain reads GAGVSQTPSNKVTEKGKYVELRCDPISGHTALYWYRQSLGQGPEFLIYFQGTGAADDSGLPNDRFFAVRPEGSVSTLKIQRTERGDSAVYLCASSLIGQPAEAFFGQGTRLTVV.

This clonotype has only one observation. The chain has TRBV15 and TRBJ1-1; D perhaps matches TRBD1 (5 bases). The CDR3 loop spans 15 amino acids. Germline-derived CDR1 and CDR2 are LNHNV and YYDKDF (reference sequence). Trimming pared 5 bases from V and 2 bases from J, leaving 15 bases between. The CDR3 spells CATSARDGRNTEAFF. The CDR3 region has the DNA TGTGCCACCAGCGCACGGGACGGGAGAAACACTGAAGCTTTCTTT.

This sequence joins TRBV7-9 and TRBJ2-1; 10 bases agree with TRBD1. This CDR3 contains 18 residues. Trimming removed 5 bases from V and 2 bases from J; junction bases left unmatched: 12. Germline V gives CDR1 SEHNR, CDR2 FQNEAQ (reference sequence). CDR3 region: CASSPRDRGLLAYNEQFF. DNA of the CDR3: TGTGCCAGCAGCCCCCGGGACAGGGGCCTTCTTGCCTACAATGAGCAGTTCTTC.

This sequence joins TRBV21-1 and TRBJ1-1; TRBD1, the D gene given by the table, was not confirmed from the DNA. TRBV21-1 is a recognized pseudogene. The CDR3 covers 13 residues. The CDR3 here is CASSDRQATEAFF. The DNA of the CDR3 is TGTGCCAGCAGCGACCGACAGGCCACTGAAGCTTTCTTT.